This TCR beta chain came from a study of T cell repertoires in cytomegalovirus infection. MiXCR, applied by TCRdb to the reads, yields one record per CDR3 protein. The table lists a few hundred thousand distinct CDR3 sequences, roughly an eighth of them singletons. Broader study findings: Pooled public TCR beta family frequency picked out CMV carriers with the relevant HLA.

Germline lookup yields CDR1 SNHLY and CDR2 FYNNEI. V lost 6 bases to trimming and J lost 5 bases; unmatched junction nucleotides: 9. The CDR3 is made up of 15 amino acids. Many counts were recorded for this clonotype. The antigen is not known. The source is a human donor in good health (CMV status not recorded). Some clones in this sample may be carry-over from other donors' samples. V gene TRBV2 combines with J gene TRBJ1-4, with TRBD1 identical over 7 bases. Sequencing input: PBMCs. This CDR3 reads CASRDRTGLNEKLFF. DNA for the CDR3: TGTGCCAGCAGAGACAGGACAGGCCTCAATGAAAAACTGTTTTTT. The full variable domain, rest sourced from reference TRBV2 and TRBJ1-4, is EPEVTQTPSHQVTQMGQEVILRCVPISNHLYFYWYRQILGQKVEFLVSFYNNEISEKSEIFDDQFSVERPDGSNFTLKIRSTKLEDSAMYFCASRDRTGLNEKLFFGSGTQLSVL.